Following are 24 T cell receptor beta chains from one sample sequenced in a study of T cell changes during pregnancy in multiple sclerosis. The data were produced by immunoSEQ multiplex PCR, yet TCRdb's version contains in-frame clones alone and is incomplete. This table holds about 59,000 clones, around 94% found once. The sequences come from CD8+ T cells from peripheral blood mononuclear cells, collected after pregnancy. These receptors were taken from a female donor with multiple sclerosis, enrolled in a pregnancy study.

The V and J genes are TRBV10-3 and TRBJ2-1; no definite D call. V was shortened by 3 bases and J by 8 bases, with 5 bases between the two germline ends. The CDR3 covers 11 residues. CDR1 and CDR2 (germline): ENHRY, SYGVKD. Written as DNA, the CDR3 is TGTGCCATCAGTGATCCGGATGAGCAGTTCTTC. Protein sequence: CAISDPDEQFF.

CDR3 coding DNA: TGTGCCAGCAGCCCTGGGGGAGGAGAGCAGTTCTTC. Protein: CASSPGGGEQFF. V and J are TRBV14 and TRBJ2-1, with a weak D call TRBD2 (6 bases). The CDR3 spans 12 residues. Germline loops: CDR1 SGHDN, CDR2 FVKESK. V was trimmed by 4 bases and J by 10 bases, leaving 11 bases between them.

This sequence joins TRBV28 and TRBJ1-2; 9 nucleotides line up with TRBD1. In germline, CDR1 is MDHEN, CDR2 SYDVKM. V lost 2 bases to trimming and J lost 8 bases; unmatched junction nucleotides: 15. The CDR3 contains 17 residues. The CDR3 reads CASSLSAGRDRVRGYTF. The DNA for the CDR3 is TGTGCCAGCAGTTTAAGTGCAGGTCGGGACAGGGTGCGGGGCTACACCTTC.

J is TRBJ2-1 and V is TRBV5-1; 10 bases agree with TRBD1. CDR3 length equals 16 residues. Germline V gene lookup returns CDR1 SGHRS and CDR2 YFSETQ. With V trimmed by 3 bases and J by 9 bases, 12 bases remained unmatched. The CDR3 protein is CASSSTPGQGYGEQFF. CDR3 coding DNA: TGCGCCAGCAGCTCTACTCCGGGACAGGGGTACGGTGAGCAGTTCTTC.

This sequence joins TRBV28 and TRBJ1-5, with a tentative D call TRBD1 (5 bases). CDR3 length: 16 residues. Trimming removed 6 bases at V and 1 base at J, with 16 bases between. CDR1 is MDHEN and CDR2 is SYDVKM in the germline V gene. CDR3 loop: CASRHLTETSNQPQHF. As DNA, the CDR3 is TGTGCCAGCAGACACCTGACAGAGACAAGCAATCAGCCCCAGCATTTT.

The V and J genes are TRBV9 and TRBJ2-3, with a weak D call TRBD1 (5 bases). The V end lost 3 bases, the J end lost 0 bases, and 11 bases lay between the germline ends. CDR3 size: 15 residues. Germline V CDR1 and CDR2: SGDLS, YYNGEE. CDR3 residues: CASSARQTSTDTQYF. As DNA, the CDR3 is TGTGCCAGCAGCGCCCGACAGACCAGCACAGATACGCAGTATTTT.

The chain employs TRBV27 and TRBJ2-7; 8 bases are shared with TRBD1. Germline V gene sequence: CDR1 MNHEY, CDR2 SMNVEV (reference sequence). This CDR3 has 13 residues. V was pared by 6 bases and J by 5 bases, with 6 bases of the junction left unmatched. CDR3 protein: CASRRTGRNEQYF. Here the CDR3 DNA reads TGTGCCAGCAGGAGGACAGGGAGAAACGAGCAGTACTTC.

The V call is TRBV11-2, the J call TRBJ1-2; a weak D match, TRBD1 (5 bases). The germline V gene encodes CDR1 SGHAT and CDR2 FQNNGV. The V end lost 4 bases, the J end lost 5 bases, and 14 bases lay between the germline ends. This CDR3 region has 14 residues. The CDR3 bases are TGTGCCAGCAGCTCGAGACCGACAGATTATGGCTACACCTTC. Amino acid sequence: CASSSRPTDYGYTF.

DNA of the CDR3: TGTGCCAGTAGTCTATTCGGGCAGGGAGGAAACTATGGCTACACCTTC. Its translation is CASSLFGQGGNYGYTF. V usage is TRBV19 and J usage is TRBJ1-2; maybe TRBD1 (5 bases). Trimming took 5 bases from V and 2 from J, leaving 18 bases between them. The CDR3 runs 16 residues. The germline CDR1 and CDR2 sequences are LNHDA and SQIVND (reference sequence). Variable domain in full (rest from reference TRBV19 and TRBJ1-2): DGGITQSPKYLFRKEGQNVTLSCEQNLNHDAMYWYRQDPGQGLRLIYYSQIVNDFQKGDIAEGYSVSREKKESFPLTVTSAQKNPTAFYLCASSLFGQGGNYGYTFGSGTRLTVV.

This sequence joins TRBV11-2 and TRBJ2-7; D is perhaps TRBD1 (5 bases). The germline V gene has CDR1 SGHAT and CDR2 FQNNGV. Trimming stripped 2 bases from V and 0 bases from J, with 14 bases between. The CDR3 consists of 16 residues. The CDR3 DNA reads TGTGCCAGCAGCTTAATCCTGCAGGGCTCCTCCTACGAGCAGTACTTC. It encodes CASSLILQGSSYEQYF.

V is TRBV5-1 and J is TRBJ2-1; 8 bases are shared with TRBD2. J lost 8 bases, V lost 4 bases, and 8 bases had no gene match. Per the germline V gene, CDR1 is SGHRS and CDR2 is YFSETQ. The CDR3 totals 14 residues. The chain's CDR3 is CASSPGLASHEQFF. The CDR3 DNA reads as TGCGCCAGCAGCCCCGGACTAGCCTCCCATGAGCAGTTCTTC.

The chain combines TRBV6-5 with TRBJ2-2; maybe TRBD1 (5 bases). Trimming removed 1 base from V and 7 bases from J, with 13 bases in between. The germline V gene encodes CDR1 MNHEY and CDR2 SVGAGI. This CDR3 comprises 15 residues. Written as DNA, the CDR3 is TGTGCCAGCAGTTACTTCCAGGGTTCTCACGGGGAGCTGTTTTTT. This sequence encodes CASSYFQGSHGELFF.

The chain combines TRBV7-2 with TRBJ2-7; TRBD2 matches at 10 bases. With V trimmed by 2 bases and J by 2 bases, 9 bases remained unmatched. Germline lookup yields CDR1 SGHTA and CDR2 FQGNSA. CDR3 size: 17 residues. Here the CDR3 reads CASSLFRGTSVTYEQYF. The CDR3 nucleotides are TGTGCCAGCAGCTTATTCCGTGGGACTAGCGTAACCTACGAGCAGTACTTC.

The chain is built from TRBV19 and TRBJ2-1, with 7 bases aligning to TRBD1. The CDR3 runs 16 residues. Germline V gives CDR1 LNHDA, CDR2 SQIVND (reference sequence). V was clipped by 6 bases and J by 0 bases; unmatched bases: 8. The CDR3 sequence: CASRARGSSSYNEQFF. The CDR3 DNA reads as TGTGCCAGTAGAGCCAGGGGGTCGAGCTCCTACAATGAGCAGTTCTTC.

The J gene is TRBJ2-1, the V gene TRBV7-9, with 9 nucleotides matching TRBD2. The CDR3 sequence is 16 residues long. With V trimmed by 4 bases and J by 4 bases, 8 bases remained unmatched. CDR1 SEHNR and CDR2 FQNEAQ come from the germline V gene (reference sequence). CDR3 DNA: TGTGCCAGCAGCTCCACTAATGCGGGAGGGTACAATGAGCAGTTCTTC. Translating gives CASSSTNAGGYNEQFF.

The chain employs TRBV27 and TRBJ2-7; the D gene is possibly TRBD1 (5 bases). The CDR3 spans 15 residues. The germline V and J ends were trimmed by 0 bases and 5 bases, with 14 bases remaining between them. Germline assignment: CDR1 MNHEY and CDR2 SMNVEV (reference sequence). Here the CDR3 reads CASSLSVGRRDEQYF. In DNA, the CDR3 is TGTGCCAGCAGTTTATCTGTGGGGCGCCGGGACGAGCAGTACTTC.

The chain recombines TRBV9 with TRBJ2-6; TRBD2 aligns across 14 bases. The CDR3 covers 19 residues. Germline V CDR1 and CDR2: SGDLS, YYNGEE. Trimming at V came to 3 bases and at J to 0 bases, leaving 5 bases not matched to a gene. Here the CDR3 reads CASSDRLAGGSSGANVLTF. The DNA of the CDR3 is TGTGCCAGCAGCGATCGACTAGCGGGAGGGAGCTCTGGGGCCAACGTCCTGACTTTC.

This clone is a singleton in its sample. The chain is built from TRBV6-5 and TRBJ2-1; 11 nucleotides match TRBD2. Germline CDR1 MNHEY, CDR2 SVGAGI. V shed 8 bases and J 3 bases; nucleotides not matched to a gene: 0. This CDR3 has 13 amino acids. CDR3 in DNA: TGTGCCAGCGGGACTAGCGGCTACAATGAGCAGTTCTTC. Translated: CASGTSGYNEQFF.

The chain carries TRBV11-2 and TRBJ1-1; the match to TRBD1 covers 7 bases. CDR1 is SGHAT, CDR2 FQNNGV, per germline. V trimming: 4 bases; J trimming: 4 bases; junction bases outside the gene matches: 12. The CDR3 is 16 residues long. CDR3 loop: CASSSADRVGSTEAFF. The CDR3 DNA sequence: TGTGCCAGCAGCTCCGCCGACAGGGTTGGGAGCACTGAAGCTTTCTTT.

CDR3 in DNA: TGTGCCAGCAGTCCATTCGGGACAGGCCATAAGTATTTT. Residues: CASSPFGTGHKYF. This chain joins TRBV27 and TRBJ2-3, with 8 bases lining up with TRBD1. With 5 bases clipped from V and 13 bases from J, the junction kept 11 bases outside the gene matches. This CDR3 is built from 13 residues. The germline gives CDR1 MNHEY, CDR2 SMNVEV (reference sequence).

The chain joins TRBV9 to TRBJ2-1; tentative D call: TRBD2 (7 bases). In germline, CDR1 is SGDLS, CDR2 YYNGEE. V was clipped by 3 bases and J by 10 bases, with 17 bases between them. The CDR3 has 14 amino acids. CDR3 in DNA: TGTGCCAGCAGCGGGGGGGGCGGGGGACGGGAGCAGTTCTTC. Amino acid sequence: CASSGGGGGREQFF.

CDR3 region: CASSFQGARTGELFF. In nucleotides, the CDR3 is TGTGCCAGCAGTTTCCAGGGGGCGCGCACCGGGGAGCTGTTTTTT. The V gene is TRBV28, the J gene TRBJ2-2; the match to TRBD1 covers 8 bases. V shed 3 bases, J shed 4 bases, and the junction held 4 bases outside the gene matches. CDR1 MDHEN and CDR2 SYDVKM come from the germline V gene. This CDR3 has 15 amino acids.

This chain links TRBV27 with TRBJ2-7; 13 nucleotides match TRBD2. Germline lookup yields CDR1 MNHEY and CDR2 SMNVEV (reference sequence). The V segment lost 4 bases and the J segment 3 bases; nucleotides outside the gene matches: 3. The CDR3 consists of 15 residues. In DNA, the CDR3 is TGTGCCAGCAGTTCCTGGACTAGCGGGAGCTACGAGCAGTACTTC. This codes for CASSSWTSGSYEQYF.

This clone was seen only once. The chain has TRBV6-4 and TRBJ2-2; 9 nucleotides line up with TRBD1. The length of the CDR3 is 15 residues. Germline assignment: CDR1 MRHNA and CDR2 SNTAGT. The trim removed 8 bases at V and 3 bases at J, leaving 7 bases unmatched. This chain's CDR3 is CASRSGQGHTGELFF. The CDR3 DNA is TGTGCCAGCCGCTCGGGACAGGGCCACACCGGGGAGCTGTTTTTT.